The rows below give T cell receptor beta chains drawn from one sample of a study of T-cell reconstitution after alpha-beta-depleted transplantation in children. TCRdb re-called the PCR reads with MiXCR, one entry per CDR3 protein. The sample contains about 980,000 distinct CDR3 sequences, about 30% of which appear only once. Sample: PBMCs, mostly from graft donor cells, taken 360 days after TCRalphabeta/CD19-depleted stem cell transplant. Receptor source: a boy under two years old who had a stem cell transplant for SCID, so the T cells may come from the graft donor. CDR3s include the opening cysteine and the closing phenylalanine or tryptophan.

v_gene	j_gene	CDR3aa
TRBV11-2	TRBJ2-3	CASTLDSWDTDTQYF
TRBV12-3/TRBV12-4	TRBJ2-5	CASSSLAGDQETQYF
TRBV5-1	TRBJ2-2	CASREDTKRGGTGELFF
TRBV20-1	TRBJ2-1	CSAEGRLAGGRVSYNEQFF
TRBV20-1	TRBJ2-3	CSPSSGITDTQYF
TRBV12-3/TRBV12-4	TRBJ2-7	CASSHTPGALQSSYEQYF
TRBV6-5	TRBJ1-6	CASSLQGARHNSPLHF
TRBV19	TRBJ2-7	CASRGQGIQQYF
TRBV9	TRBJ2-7	CASSVVDIPYEQYF
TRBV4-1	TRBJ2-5	CASSQDHPSGTQYF
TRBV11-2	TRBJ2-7	CASSLDPAGAPSIIYEQYF
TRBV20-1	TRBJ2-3	CSARLLGQRTSTDTQYF
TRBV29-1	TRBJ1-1	CSGAGGYTEAFF
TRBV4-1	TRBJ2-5	CASSQGDRGKGETQYF
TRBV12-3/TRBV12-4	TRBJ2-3	CASSLVRGRAVLGQYF
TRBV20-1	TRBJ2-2	CSGMANTGELFF
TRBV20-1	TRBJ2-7	CSAGTVIVDRAPYEQYF
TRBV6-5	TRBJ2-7	CASSYPGGSYEQYF
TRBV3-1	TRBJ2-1	CASSLGLARGEQFF
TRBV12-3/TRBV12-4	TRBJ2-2	CASISPDRERPNTGELFF
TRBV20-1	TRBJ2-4	CSARPTGDFTQNIQYF
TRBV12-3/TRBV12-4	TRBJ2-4	CASSLVGSGAKNIQYF
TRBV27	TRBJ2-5	CASSPPSRETQYF
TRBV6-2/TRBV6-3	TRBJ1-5	CASSNPHRSGYQPQHF
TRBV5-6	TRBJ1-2	CASSLGRQNYGYTF
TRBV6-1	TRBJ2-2	CASRSGLAGGPGELFF